Listed below are T cell receptor beta chains from one sample, sequenced in a study of blood T cells in healthy people across ages. One entry per CDR3 protein results from TCRdb running MiXCR on the 5' RACE reads. The data show about 620,000 distinct CDR3 sequences, under 65% seen once. The sample was blood. The receptors originated from a woman of 80 years or more in good health. Each CDR3 is given with its conserved first and last residue. A D gene is named only where the DNA matches it firmly. Only part of the rows carry a size: once, few, many, or a class if the clone is expanded.

>NA|TRBV4-2|TRBJ1-2|NA
CASSQETTDGYTF
TGTGCCAGCAGCCAAGAAACCACGGATGGCTACACCTTC
>NA|TRBV4-3|TRBJ2-1|NA
CASSQYWDLPYNEQFF
TGCGCCAGCAGCCAATACTGGGATTTACCCTACAATGAGCAGTTCTTC
>TRBD1|TRBV10-3|TRBJ2-7|NA
CAISANDRGKNEQYF
TGTGCCATCAGTGCAAACGACAGGGGCAAGAACGAGCAGTACTTC
>NA|TRBV12-3/TRBV12-4|TRBJ2-5|NA
CASSFDPETQYF
TGTGCCAGCAGTTTCGACCCAGAGACCCAGTACTTC
>TRBD1|TRBV29-1|TRBJ2-7|NA
CSGGTGRYEQYF
TGCAGCGGAGGGACAGGGCGGTACGAGCAGTACTTC
>NA|TRBV4-1|TRBJ2-1|NA
CASSNIKGYSYNEQFF
TGCGCCAGCAGCAATATTAAAGGGTACTCCTACAATGAGCAGTTCTTC
>TRBD1|TRBV3-1|TRBJ1-1|NA
CASSQRTGGISEAFF
TGTGCCAGCAGCCAGAGGACAGGGGGTATTTCTGAAGCTTTCTTT
>NA|TRBV4-2|TRBJ2-1|NA
CASSQGAGESSYNEQFF
TGTGCCAGCAGCCAAGGAGCGGGCGAGAGCTCCTACAATGAGCAGTTCTTC
>TRBD2|TRBV28|TRBJ2-1|NA
CASESGGALNEQFF
TGTGCCAGCGAGAGCGGGGGGGCGCTCAATGAGCAGTTCTTC
>NA|TRBV4-1|TRBJ2-7|NA
CASSQAPGSSYNEQYF
TGCGCCAGCAGCCAAGCCCCGGGGAGCTCCTACAATGAGCAGTACTTC
>NA|TRBV28|TRBJ2-5|NA
CASTDSGAQETQYF
TGTGCCAGCACGGACAGTGGGGCCCAAGAGACCCAGTACTTC
>NA|TRBV27|TRBJ2-1|many
CASNEGGGRNEQFF
TGTGCCAGCAATGAGGGCGGAGGAAGGAATGAGCAGTTCTTC
>NA|TRBV3-1|TRBJ1-2|NA
CASSQTQGYGYTF
TGTGCCAGCAGCCAGACACAGGGATATGGCTACACCTTC
>TRBD2|TRBV24-1|TRBJ2-7|NA
CAIRGLAGGGSYEQYF
TGTGCCATCCGGGGTTTAGCGGGAGGAGGCTCCTACGAGCAGTACTTC
>NA|TRBV7-9|TRBJ2-7|many
CASSGGRVEQYF
TGTGCCAGCAGCGGAGGAAGGGTCGAGCAGTACTTC
>NA|TRBV10-3|TRBJ1-1|NA
CAIGMRNTEAFF
TGTGCCATCGGCATGCGGAACACTGAAGCTTTCTTT
>NA|TRBV20-1|TRBJ1-2|NA
CSASDPTGNGYTF
TGCAGTGCTAGCGACCCAACAGGGAATGGCTACACCTTC
>TRBD2|TRBV7-2|TRBJ2-7|few
CASSLEGAGAWDEQYF
TGTGCCAGCAGCTTAGAAGGGGCGGGAGCGTGGGACGAGCAGTACTTC
>TRBD2|TRBV27|TRBJ2-1|NA
CASSLSPAGGYNEQFF
TGTGCCAGCAGTTTATCCCCAGCGGGGGGGTACAATGAGCAGTTCTTC
>TRBD2|TRBV20-1|TRBJ2-7|NA
CSARDRKRGIFYEQYF
TGCAGTGCTAGAGATAGAAAGCGGGGGATCTTCTACGAGCAGTACTTC
>NA|TRBV19|TRBJ1-2|NA
CASSWTYNYGYTF
TGTGCCAGTAGTTGGACATATAACTATGGCTACACCTTC
>TRBD2|TRBV3-1|TRBJ2-5|many
CASSQGLAEQETQYF
TGTGCCAGCAGCCAAGGTCTAGCGGAGCAAGAGACCCAGTACTTC
>TRBD1|TRBV10-3|TRBJ1-1|NA
CAISEAYRGRTEAFF
TGTGCCATCAGTGAAGCCTACAGGGGGCGGACTGAAGCTTTCTTT
>TRBD2|TRBV4-2|TRBJ2-5|few
CASSQAGLAGLGEETQYF
TGTGCCAGCAGCCAAGCAGGACTAGCGGGCCTAGGTGAAGAGACCCAGTACTTC
>NA|TRBV12-3/TRBV12-4|TRBJ2-7|many
CASSFRVTGEQYF
TGTGCCAGCAGTTTCCGGGTAACAGGGGAGCAGTACTTC
>NA|TRBV6-1|TRBJ1-5|few
CASKEGAGDQPQHF
TGTGCCAGCAAAGAAGGGGCCGGGGATCAGCCCCAGCATTTT
>NA|TRBV21-1|TRBJ2-1|many
CASSNLTGWVNEQFF
TGTGCCAGCAGCAATCTGACAGGATGGGTAAATGAGCAGTTCTTC
>NA|TRBV20-1|TRBJ1-1|NA
CSALLRRPMNTEAFF
TGCAGTGCACTCCTTCGACGGCCTATGAACACTGAAGCTTTCTTT
>NA|TRBV12-5|TRBJ2-5|NA
CASGLGLPPRTQYF
TGTGCTAGTGGTTTGGGTCTACCTCCGCGGACCCAGTACTTC
>NA|TRBV6-5|TRBJ1-4|NA
CASSLRVNGGELFF
TGTGCCAGCAGCCTCCGGGTCAACGGGGGTGAACTGTTTTTT
>NA|TRBV5-1|TRBJ2-7|NA
CASSLEPGVSGEQYF
TGCGCCAGCAGCTTGGAACCAGGGGTTTCTGGCGAGCAGTACTTC
>TRBD2|TRBV20-1|TRBJ2-3|NA
CSARRFLAGGADTQYF
TGCAGTGCCCGTCGGTTTCTAGCGGGGGGCGCCGATACGCAGTATTTT
>TRBD2|TRBV2|TRBJ2-1|NA
CASRPSGGASYEQFF
TGTGCCAGCAGACCGAGCGGGGGGGCCTCGTATGAGCAGTTCTTC
>NA|TRBV2|TRBJ1-2|many
CARGAVDGYTF
TGTGCCAGAGGGGCAGTAGATGGCTACACCTTC
>NA|TRBV28|TRBJ1-1|NA
CTSTFDQPRHTEAFF
TGTACCAGCACCTTCGACCAGCCCAGGCACACTGAAGCTTTCTTT
>NA|TRBV28|TRBJ2-3|few
CASSTGSEVDTQYF
TGTGCCAGCAGTACGGGTTCCGAGGTTGATACGCAGTATTTT
>NA|TRBV27|TRBJ2-7|NA
CATSGSSSYEQYF
TGTGCCACCTCCGGGAGTAGCTCCTACGAGCAGTACTTC
>NA|TRBV9|TRBJ2-2|NA
CASSVGGQNTGELFF
TGTGCCAGCAGCGTGGGGGGGCAGAACACCGGGGAGCTGTTTTTT
>NA|TRBV28|TRBJ2-7|many
CASSLHPRTPICYEQYF
TGTGCCAGCAGTTTACACCCCCGGACCCCCATATGCTACGAGCAGTACTTC
>NA|TRBV20-1|TRBJ1-5|few
CSAALPGSNQPQHF
TGCAGTGCTGCACTTCCAGGGTCCAATCAGCCCCAGCATTTT
>NA|TRBV5-1|TRBJ1-2|NA
CASSLVEDYGYTF
TGCGCCAGCAGCTTGGTAGAAGATTATGGCTACACCTTC
>NA|TRBV12-3/TRBV12-4|TRBJ2-4|NA
CASSFGRDAENIQYF
TGTGCCAGCAGTTTTGGTAGGGATGCGGAAAACATTCAGTACTTC
>TRBD1|TRBV5-1|TRBJ2-2|NA
CASSITGTGGSTGELFF
TGCGCCAGCAGCATCACCGGGACAGGGGGTTCCACCGGGGAGCTGTTTTTT